Listed below are T cell receptor beta chains from one sample, sequenced in a study of T cells in localized non-small cell lung cancer. Libraries were prepared by immunoSEQ multiplex PCR; TCRdb keeps only in-frame clonotypes and omits some of them. Among 75,000 to 95,000 clones listed, about 87% were seen once. The sequencing used peripheral blood, collected before any cancer treatment. Receptors were obtained from a man aged 40 to 70 with stage I squamous cell lung carcinoma. CDR3s include the opening cysteine and the closing phenylalanine or tryptophan. D genes are given only for firm matches. Only part of the rows carry a size: once, few, many, or a class if the clone is expanded.

clone size	D gene	V gene	J gene	CDR3 DNA	CDR3 protein
few	NA	TRBV4-2	TRBJ1-6	TGTGCCAGCAGCCAACTAGTAAAGGGGTTCTCACCCCTCCACTTT	CASSQLVKGFSPLHF
once	NA	TRBV5-1	TRBJ1-4	TGCGCCAGCAGCTTGGCGGATATAGCAACTAATGAAAAACTGTTTTTT	CASSLADIATNEKLFF
NA	TRBD1	TRBV4-1	TRBJ1-1	TGCGCCAGCAGCCCTCGACAGGGTCTCGGGGGCACTGAAGCTTTCTTT	CASSPRQGLGGTEAFF
NA	NA	TRBV9	TRBJ2-3	TGTGCCAGCAGCGTAAGCAGGAAGGATACGCAGTATTTT	CASSVSRKDTQYF
NA	TRBD2	TRBV7-8	TRBJ2-3	TGTGCCAGCAGCCTCGGGACTAGCGGGTATTTTCAGTATTTT	CASSLGTSGYFQYF
NA	NA	TRBV21-1	TRBJ2-1	TGTGCCAGCAGCAAGGAAGGAGGGGGCAATGAGCAGTTCTTC	CASSKEGGGNEQFF
NA	NA	TRBV7-2	TRBJ2-3	TGTGCCAGCAGCTTTATTGGGGGGGGCCGGGATACGCAGTATTTT	CASSFIGGGRDTQYF
NA	NA	TRBV6-1	TRBJ2-7	TGTGCCAGCAGTAAAGAGACAGGTTCCTACGAGCAGTACTTC	CASSKETGSYEQYF
NA	NA	TRBV4-2	TRBJ2-1	TGTGCCAGCAGCCAAGCCGGGTCAGGGGGAGGCTCCTACAATGAGCAGTTCTTC	CASSQAGSGGGSYNEQFF
NA	NA	TRBV10-3	TRBJ1-5	TGTGCCATCAGTCCTTCCATACAGGGAGTTAATCAGCCCCAGCATTTT	CAISPSIQGVNQPQHF
NA	TRBD1	TRBV6-1	TRBJ1-6	TGTGCCATCAGATCCGGACAGGGAGACTCACCCCTCCACTTT	CAIRSGQGDSPLHF
NA	TRBD1	TRBV5-1	TRBJ1-4	TGCGCCAGCAGTCGGGACAGCACTAATGAAAAACTGTTTTTT	CASSRDSTNEKLFF
NA	TRBD2	TRBV7-4	TRBJ2-5	TGTGCCAGCAGCTTATGGGGACTAGTGTGTTGGGAGACCCAGTACTTC	CASSLWGLVCWETQYF
few	TRBD1	TRBV5-4	TRBJ1-2	TGTGCCATCAAGGGACAGGGGTATGGCTACACCTTC	CAIKGQGYGYTF
once	TRBD1	TRBV7-9	TRBJ1-6	TGTGCCAGCAGACCCCCGGGACAGGGGTATATTAATTCACCCCTCCACTTT	CASRPPGQGYINSPLHF
NA	NA	TRBV5-1	TRBJ1-4	TGCGCCAGCAGCTTGGCCGGGACTGAAAATGAAAAACTGTTTTTT	CASSLAGTENEKLFF
NA	NA	TRBV20-1	TRBJ2-1	TGCAGTGCCTCACAGGTTGCTGAGCAGTTCTTC	CSASQVAEQFF
NA	NA	TRBV4-1	TRBJ1-4	TGCGCCAGCAGCCAACTATTAGCCCCGGGACGCCCGCCAGAAAAACTGTTTTTT	CASSQLLAPGRPPEKLFF
NA	NA	TRBV19	TRBJ1-6	TGTGCCAGTAGTCCGACAGGTTCGGCTGGGTATAATTCACCCCTCCACTTT	CASSPTGSAGYNSPLHF
NA	NA	TRBV9	TRBJ2-1	TGTGCCAGCTCCTTCGACAGGTACCGCCTCAATGAGCAGTTCTTC	CASSFDRYRLNEQFF
NA	TRBD2	TRBV29-1	TRBJ2-3	TGCAGCGTTGACTCGACTAGCGGGGGCACAGATACGCAGTATTTT	CSVDSTSGGTDTQYF
NA	TRBD1	TRBV6-5	TRBJ2-7	TGTGCCAGCAGTTATAGACAGGGGTACTACGAGCAGTACTTC	CASSYRQGYYEQYF
NA	NA	TRBV6-6	TRBJ1-2	TGTGCCAGCCATAACGGTGTGTTAGGCTACACCTTC	CASHNGVLGYTF
NA	NA	TRBV5-4	TRBJ1-1	TGTGCCAGCAGCCTGGATTCGGCTTCCATGAACACTGAAGCTTTCTTT	CASSLDSASMNTEAFF
NA	TRBD1	TRBV28	TRBJ1-4	TGTGCCAGCAGTTTCGGGACAGGGCGAGAAAAACTGTTTTTT	CASSFGTGREKLFF
NA	NA	TRBV5-4	TRBJ2-5	TGTGCCAGCAGTCTCAGAGGGGCGGGGACCCAAGAGACCCAGTACTTC	CASSLRGAGTQETQYF
NA	NA	TRBV27	TRBJ2-5	TGTGCCAGCAGTCTTAGGAGGGGGAAGGAGGAGACCCAGTACTTC	CASSLRRGKEETQYF
NA	NA	TRBV5-1	TRBJ2-3	TGCGCCAGCAGCTTGGGGCAGAGCACAGATACGCAGTATTTT	CASSLGQSTDTQYF
NA	TRBD1	TRBV6-6	TRBJ2-3	TGTGCCAGCAGCCGGGACAGGGTGAACACAGATACGCAGTATTTT	CASSRDRVNTDTQYF
once	TRBD1	TRBV18	TRBJ1-3	TGTGCCAGCTCAGGGACAGGCCTCTCTGGAAACACCATATATTTT	CASSGTGLSGNTIYF
NA	NA	TRBV25-1	TRBJ2-7	TGTGCCAGCAGTGAAGTTTCAAGAAGTGGGCAGTACTTC	CASSEVSRSGQYF
NA	TRBD1	TRBV27	TRBJ1-5	TGTGCCAGCGGTAGACAGGGGGCTCGTAATCAGCCCCAGCATTTT	CASGRQGARNQPQHF
NA	TRBD1	TRBV5-1	TRBJ1-2	TGCGCCAGCAGCAACAGGGGGCTTAAGGATGGCTACACCTTC	CASSNRGLKDGYTF
NA	NA	TRBV7-9	TRBJ2-2	TGTGCCAGCAGAATAGGTGGGGCCGACACCGGGGAGCTGTTTTTT	CASRIGGADTGELFF
NA	NA	TRBV6-6	TRBJ2-7	TGTGCCAGCAGTTCCAGTTCCTACGAGCAGTACTTC	CASSSSSYEQYF
NA	NA	TRBV11-3	TRBJ1-3	TGTGCCAGCAGCTCGAATCATAGGGGATACTCTGGAAACACCATATATTTT	CASSSNHRGYSGNTIYF
NA	TRBD1	TRBV23-1	TRBJ1-5	TGCGCCAGCAGTCACTCAGGACAGGGTAAGGGTCAGCCCCAGCATTTT	CASSHSGQGKGQPQHF
NA	NA	TRBV11-2	TRBJ2-2	TGTGCCAGCAGCTTAGACCTTCATGGGGGGGAGCTGTTTTTT	CASSLDLHGGELFF
NA	TRBD2	TRBV6-4	TRBJ2-1	TGTGCCAGCAGCATGGGGGGGAACTCCTACAATGAGCAGTTCTTC	CASSMGGNSYNEQFF
NA	NA	TRBV15	TRBJ2-5	TGTGCCACCAGCAGAGGCAGGGAAGAGACCCAGTACTTC	CATSRGREETQYF
NA	NA	TRBV7-9	TRBJ1-3	TGTGCCAGCAGCTTAGCGAGCCAGGGGAGGTCTGGAAACACCATATATTTT	CASSLASQGRSGNTIYF
NA	NA	TRBV30	TRBJ1-4	TGTGCCTGGAGTGATACGGGCAGTACAAATGAAAAACTGTTTTTT	CAWSDTGSTNEKLFF
NA	NA	TRBV27	TRBJ2-1	TGTGCCACCTCTGGGCCCGCGAGGGGCTACAATGAGCAGTTCTTC	CATSGPARGYNEQFF
NA	NA	TRBV5-1	TRBJ2-2	TGCGCCAGCAGCTTACCGCCTACGGGCACCGGGGAGCTGTTTTTT	CASSLPPTGTGELFF
few	NA	TRBV9	TRBJ2-7	TGTGCCAGCAGCAATCCTCGGGACGGCTACGAGCAGTACTTC	CASSNPRDGYEQYF
few	NA	TRBV6-6	TRBJ2-3	TGTGCCAGCAGTTACGCTAATCTCGGGACGCAGTATTTT	CASSYANLGTQYF
NA	NA	TRBV4-1	TRBJ1-2	TGCGCCAGCAGCCAAGTAAACAGCCCTTATGGCTACACCTTC	CASSQVNSPYGYTF
NA	TRBD2	TRBV2	TRBJ2-1	TGTGCCAGCAGTGAAGTAAGGCTAGCGGTTTACAATGAGCAGTTCTTC	CASSEVRLAVYNEQFF
NA	TRBD2	TRBV15	TRBJ2-5	TGTGCCACCAGCAGAGAAAAAGCGGGGGGCGTAGAGACCCAGTACTTC	CATSREKAGGVETQYF
NA	NA	TRBV5-1	TRBJ1-2	TGCGCCAGCAGCAGAGGGGGAGAAGGAAGTGGCTACACCTTC	CASSRGGEGSGYTF
NA	NA	TRBV27	TRBJ2-2	TGTGCCAGCAGAACTCTCGGGACTCCCGGGGAGCTGTTTTTT	CASRTLGTPGELFF
NA	NA	TRBV15	TRBJ2-3	TGTGCCACCAGCAGAGATCGAAGGGCAGATACGCAGTATTTT	CATSRDRRADTQYF
NA	NA	TRBV30	TRBJ2-5	TGTGCCTGGAGTCCTCGAGGGGCCCAGTACTTC	CAWSPRGAQYF
few	NA	TRBV16	TRBJ1-1	TGTGCCAGCAGCCCTCAGAACACTGAAGCTTTCTTT	CASSPQNTEAFF
NA	TRBD1	TRBV5-1	TRBJ2-2	TGCGCCAGCAGCCCGGGACAGACTTATAACACCGGGGAGCTGTTTTTT	CASSPGQTYNTGELFF
NA	NA	TRBV18	TRBJ1-3	TGTGCCAGCTCACCACGCAGGGAGGGGGACACCATATATTTT	CASSPRREGDTIYF
once	NA	TRBV29-1	TRBJ1-2	TGCAGCGTTGGAGTTCCGGGCCGGGGAAACTATGGCTACACCTTC	CSVGVPGRGNYGYTF
few	NA	TRBV28	TRBJ1-6	TGTGCCAGCAGTTTAGGGGGTGTTAATTCACCCCTCCACTTT	CASSLGGVNSPLHF